This paragraph reports one T cell receptor (beta chain). The antigen is not known. The unexposed donors gave CD4+ T cells in about 2011-2019, prior to COVID-19. CD4+ T cells were isolated from the cells after around 9 days of culture. Unexposed-donor CD4+ T cells were probed with SARS-CoV-2 S/N and four cold-coronavirus spikes, cells permitting. This entry is derived from a study of CD4 T cells in relation to SARS-CoV-2 and coronaviruses. Background on the study: TCR beta CDR3s were sequenced after roughly nine-day antigen culture of PBMCs. Controls used an HIV-1 Nef peptide pool or no peptide.

Produced via immunoSEQ multiplex PCR; TCRdb's table is partial and in-frame only. This sample has just under 30,000 clones, with about three quarters found just once. Looked up from germline, CDR1 is SGHDT and CDR2 is YYEEEE. The ends lost 4 bases at V and 1 base at J; junction bases unmatched: 7. CDR3 size: 15 residues. The V call is TRBV5-6, the J call TRBJ1-2, with TRBD1 matching over 7 bases. This receptor was taken from a human donor in good health. The sequencing input was CD4+ T cells from PBMCs, cultured in vitro. The DNA of the CDR3 is TGTGCCAGCAGCGGTACAGGGGAACTTAACTATGGCTACACCTTC. Protein product: CASSGTGELNYGYTF.